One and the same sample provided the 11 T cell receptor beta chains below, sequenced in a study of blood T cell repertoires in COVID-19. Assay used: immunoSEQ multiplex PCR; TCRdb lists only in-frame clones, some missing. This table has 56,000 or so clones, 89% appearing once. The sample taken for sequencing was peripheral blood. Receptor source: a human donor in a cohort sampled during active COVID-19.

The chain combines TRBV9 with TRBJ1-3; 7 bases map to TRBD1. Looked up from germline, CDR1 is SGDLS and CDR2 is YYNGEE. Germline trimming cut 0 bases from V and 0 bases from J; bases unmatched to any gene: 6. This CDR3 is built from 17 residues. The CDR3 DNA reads TGTGCCAGCAGCGTAGGCGAGGGGGCTACCTCTGGAAACACCATATATTTT. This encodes CASSVGEGATSGNTIYF.

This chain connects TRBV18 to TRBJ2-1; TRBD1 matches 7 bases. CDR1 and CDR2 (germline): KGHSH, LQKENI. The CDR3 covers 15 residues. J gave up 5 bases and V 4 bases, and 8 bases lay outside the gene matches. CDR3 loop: CASSRAGGRDNEQFF. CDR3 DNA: TGTGCCAGCTCACGGGCAGGGGGAAGGGACAATGAGCAGTTCTTC.

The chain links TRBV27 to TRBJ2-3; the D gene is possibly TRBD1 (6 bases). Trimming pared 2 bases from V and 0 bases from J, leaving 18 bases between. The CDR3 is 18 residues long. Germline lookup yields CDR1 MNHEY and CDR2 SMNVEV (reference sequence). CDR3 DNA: TGTGCCAGCAGTTTAACCCTACAGGGCCCGTCGAGCACAGATACGCAGTATTTT. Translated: CASSLTLQGPSSTDTQYF.

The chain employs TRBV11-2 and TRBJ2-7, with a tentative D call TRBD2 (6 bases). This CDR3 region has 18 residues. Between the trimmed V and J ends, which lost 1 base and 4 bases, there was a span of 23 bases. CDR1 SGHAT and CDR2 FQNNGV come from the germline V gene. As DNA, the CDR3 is TGTGCCAGCAGCTTAGCGGTACTGGAGGGGAAGATGCAATACGAGCAGTACTTC. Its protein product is CASSLAVLEGKMQYEQYF.

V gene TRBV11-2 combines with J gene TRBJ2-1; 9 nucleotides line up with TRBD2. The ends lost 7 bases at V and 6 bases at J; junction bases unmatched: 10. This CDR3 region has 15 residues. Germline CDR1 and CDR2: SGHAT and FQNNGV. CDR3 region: CASNIGGGATNEQFF. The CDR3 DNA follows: TGTGCCAGCAACATCGGCGGGGGGGCCACCAATGAGCAGTTCTTC.

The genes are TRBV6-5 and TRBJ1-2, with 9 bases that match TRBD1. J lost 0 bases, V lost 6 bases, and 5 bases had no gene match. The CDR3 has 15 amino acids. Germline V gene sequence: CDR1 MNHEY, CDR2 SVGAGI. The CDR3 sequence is CASSYTGGANYGYTF. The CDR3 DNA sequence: TGTGCCAGCAGCTATACAGGGGGCGCTAACTATGGCTACACCTTC.

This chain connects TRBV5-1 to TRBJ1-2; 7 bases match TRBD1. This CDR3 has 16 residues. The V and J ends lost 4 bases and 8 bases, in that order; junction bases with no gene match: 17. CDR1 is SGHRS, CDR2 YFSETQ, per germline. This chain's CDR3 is CASSHPTFTGALGYTF. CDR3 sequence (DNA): TGCGCCAGCAGCCACCCAACCTTCACAGGGGCGCTGGGCTACACCTTC.

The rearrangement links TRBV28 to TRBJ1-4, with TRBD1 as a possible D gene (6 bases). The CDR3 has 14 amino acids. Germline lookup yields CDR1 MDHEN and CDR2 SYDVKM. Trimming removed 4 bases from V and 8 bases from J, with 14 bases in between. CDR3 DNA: TGTGCCAGCAGTTCATCACAGGACAGAGAAAAACTGTTTTTT. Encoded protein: CASSSSQDREKLFF.

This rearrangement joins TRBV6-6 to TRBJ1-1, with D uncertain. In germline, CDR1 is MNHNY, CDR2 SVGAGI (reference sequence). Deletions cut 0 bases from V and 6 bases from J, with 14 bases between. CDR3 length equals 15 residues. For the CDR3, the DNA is TGTGCCAGCAGTTACTCAAAGAGGGCGTTCGCTGAAGCTTTCTTT. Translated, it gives CASSYSKRAFAEAFF.

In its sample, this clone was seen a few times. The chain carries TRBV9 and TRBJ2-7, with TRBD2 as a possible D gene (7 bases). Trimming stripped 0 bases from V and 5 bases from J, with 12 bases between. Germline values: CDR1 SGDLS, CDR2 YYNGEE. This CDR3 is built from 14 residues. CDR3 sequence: CASSVVGGADEQYF. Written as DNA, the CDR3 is TGTGCCAGCAGCGTAGTTGGGGGGGCCGACGAGCAGTACTTC.

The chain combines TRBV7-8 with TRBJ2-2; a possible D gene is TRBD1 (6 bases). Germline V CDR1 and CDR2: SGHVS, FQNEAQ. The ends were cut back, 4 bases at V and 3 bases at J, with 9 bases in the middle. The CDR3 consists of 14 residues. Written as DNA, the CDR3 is TGTGCCAGCAGCTCCCGGACAGACACCGGGGAGCTGTTTTTT. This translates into CASSSRTDTGELFF.